This entry is about one T cell receptor beta chain. Its antigen is as yet unknown. This sample stems from a study of persistence of HIV-infected CD4 T cells. Across the study: CD4+ T cells responding to CMV or HIV-1 Gag were isolated.

Sequencing used immunoSEQ version 4 in survey mode. Clones were read by immunoSEQ multiplex PCR, and TCRdb kept only the in-frame ones, dropping some. The sample holds more than 30,000 clones, 82% seen once. Overlapping HIV-1 Gag 15-mer peptides at around 0.91 ug per peptide per mL were used. Sorted nonresponding memory CD4+ T cells were CD40L-negative, CD69-negative, CD45RO-high. Donors had CD4+ T cell counts above 400 cells/uL and were CMV-seropositive. The CDR3 spans 16 residues. V lost 3 bases, J lost 3 bases, and 17 bases lay in between. CDR1 is SGHTA and CDR2 is FQGNSA in the germline V gene. The rearrangement uses TRBV7-2 and TRBJ1-1; the D gene is possibly TRBD1 (6 bases). The source of this sequence is an adult with HIV. The donor label of this sample is uncertain. The input for sequencing was cultured CD4+ T cells from PBMCs, taken from a patient who received antiretroviral therapy. DNA for the CDR3: TGTGCCAGCAGCTTCAGGGGCGCGAGGGCCGACACTGAAGCTTTCTTT. Amino acid sequence: CASSFRGARADTEAFF.